This paragraph reports one T cell receptor (beta chain). As yet, its antigen is unknown. Generated by immunoSEQ multiplex PCR, the TCRdb table keeps only in-frame clones and is missing some. This table has about 93,000 clones, approximately 94% appearing once. V lost 0 bases to trimming and J lost 8 bases, with 12 bases between them. CDR1 and CDR2 from the germline V gene are LGHNA and YNFKEQ. CDR3 length: 14 amino acids. The data originate from a study of OX40 agonist ivuxolimab in advanced cancers. Turning to the study itself: Patients were over 65% male with ages roughly 20 to 85, mean about 65. Three partial responders included one hepatocellular carcinoma patient and two cutaneous melanoma patients. General study findings and limits: The investigators did not determine what antigen specificity the expanded peripheral T cells had. Clonal expansion by week 6 occurred in CD4+ and CD8+ blood T cells (at 0.1 to 3.0 mg/kg).

The J gene is TRBJ2-3, the V gene TRBV4-2; perhaps TRBD2 as D (5 bases). Sample: CD4+ or CD8+ T cells sorted from blood, taken in a trial of the OX40 agonist ivuxolimab. This TCR came from an adult with an advanced solid tumor such as melanoma, head and neck, liver or kidney cancer. The chain's CDR3 is CASSQERGSGTQYF. The DNA of the CDR3 is TGTGCCAGCAGCCAAGAGCGCGGGTCAGGTACGCAGTATTTT.